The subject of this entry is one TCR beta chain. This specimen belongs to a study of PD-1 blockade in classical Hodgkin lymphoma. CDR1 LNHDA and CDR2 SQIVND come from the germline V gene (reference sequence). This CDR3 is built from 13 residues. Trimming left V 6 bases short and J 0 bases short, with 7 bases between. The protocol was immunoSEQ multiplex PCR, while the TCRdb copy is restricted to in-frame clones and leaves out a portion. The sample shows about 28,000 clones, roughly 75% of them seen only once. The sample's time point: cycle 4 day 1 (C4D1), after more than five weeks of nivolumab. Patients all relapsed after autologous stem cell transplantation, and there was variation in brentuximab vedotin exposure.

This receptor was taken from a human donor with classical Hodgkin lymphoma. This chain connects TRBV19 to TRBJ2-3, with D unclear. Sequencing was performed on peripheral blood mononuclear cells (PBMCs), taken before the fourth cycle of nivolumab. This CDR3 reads CASRLGSTDTQYF. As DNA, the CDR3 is TGTGCCAGTAGGCTCGGGAGCACAGATACGCAGTATTTT.